These 27 T cell receptor beta chains share one sample of origin, sequenced in a study of T cells in Graves' hyperthyroidism and ophthalmopathy (dated 2019 in TCRdb). The protocol used for the library was multiplex PCR. Sequencing used an Illumina HiSeq 2000. Amplification of TCR beta CDR3 regions was carried out from RNA transcripts. A first-round RT-PCR of the TCR CDR3 used the HTBI primer set with the Qiagen OneStep RT-PCR kit. TCRdb passed the public sequencing reads through fastp at Q25 and MiXCR, retaining productive beta sequences. Under each unique CDR3 protein, matching rows form one entry showing the most common genes and DNA. The sample includes under 800,000 distinct CDR3 sequences, with 14% observed a single time. Of the sample, 9.5% to 13% is held by the ten largest clones. The sequenced sample consisted of blood. All receptors come from a young woman with Graves' hyperthyroidism.

The table lists this clonotype with many counts. V and J are TRBV24-1 and TRBJ2-2; 8 positions agree with TRBD1. CDR3 length: 16 amino acids. V lost 4 bases, J lost 1 base, and 4 bases stayed unmatched. Germline-derived CDR1 and CDR2 are KGHDR and SFDVKD. The CDR3 coding sequence is TGTGCCACCAGTGAGTCCGGGACAGGGAACACCGGGGAGCTGTTTTTT. Translating gives CATSESGTGNTGELFF.

The V call is TRBV19, the J call TRBJ2-7, with D maybe TRBD2 (5 bases). The CDR3 is made up of 15 amino acids. V lost 7 bases and J 4 bases, leaving 20 bases between the germline ends. CDR1 LNHDA and CDR2 SQIVND come from the germline V gene (reference sequence). The CDR3 here is CASIVRAGPMYEQYF. DNA for the CDR3: TGTGCCAGTATAGTGAGGGCCGGGCCGATGTACGAGCAGTACTTC.

Many counts were recorded for this clonotype. The chain joins TRBV7-9 to TRBJ2-3; D gene unclear. From germline, CDR1 is SEHNR and CDR2 FQNEAQ (reference sequence). With 1 base removed from V and 0 bases from J, the gap between germline ends came to 11 bases. This CDR3 region has 16 residues. CDR3 amino acids: CASSLGAGLSTDTQYF. CDR3 DNA sequence: TGTGCCAGCAGCTTAGGAGCAGGATTAAGCACAGATACGCAGTATTTT.

This clonotype was counted only a few times. The gene calls are TRBV4-1 and TRBJ2-1; 9 bases line up with TRBD2. The germline V gene has CDR1 MGHRA and CDR2 YSYEKL. The CDR3 consists of 16 residues. Unmatched junction bases numbered 8, after V lost 0 bases and J lost 8 bases. CDR3 loop: CASSQEAVAGADEQFF. The CDR3 DNA reads TGCGCCAGCAGCCAAGAGGCGGTAGCGGGAGCTGATGAGCAGTTCTTC.

This clonotype was recorded at least ten times. The rearrangement joins TRBV11-3 to TRBJ2-1; 11 bases are a match to TRBD2. The germline V gene has CDR1 SGHNT and CDR2 YENEEA. This CDR3 is 19 amino acids long. J lost 4 bases, V lost 5 bases, and 16 bases had no gene match. The CDR3 is CASSPRLAGKGGRYNEQFF. The CDR3 nucleotides read TGTGCCAGCAGCCCGCGACTAGCGGGAAAAGGCGGCCGATACAATGAGCAGTTCTTC.

This clonotype appeared many times. The J gene is TRBJ2-7, the V gene TRBV20-1; TRBD1 matches at 8 bases. CDR1 is DFQATT, CDR2 SNEGSKA, per germline (reference sequence). The ends lost 0 bases at V and 6 bases at J; junction bases unmatched: 10. The CDR3 loop spans 15 amino acids. The CDR3 DNA reads as TGCAGTGCTAGAGATTCGGGCAGGGGGCTAAGCGAGCAGTACTTC. Translating gives CSARDSGRGLSEQYF.

V and J are TRBV10-2 and TRBJ1-5; unclear D gene. This CDR3 region has 14 residues. The V and J ends lost 6 bases and 1 base respectively, with 10 bases between them. Germline CDR1 and CDR2: WSHSY and SAAADI. The CDR3 here is CASREGNSNQPQHF. The DNA for the CDR3 is TGCGCCAGCAGAGAAGGGAACAGCAATCAGCCCCAGCATTTT.

This chain connects TRBV12-3 or TRBV12-4 to TRBJ1-1, with 8 bases fitting TRBD1. V trimming: 7 bases; J trimming: 4 bases; junction bases outside the gene matches: 5. The CDR3 length is 13 residues. In DNA form, the CDR3 reads TGTGCCAGCACCCAGACAGGGGCCACTGAAGCTTTCTTT. Protein sequence: CASTQTGATEAFF.

The chain is built from TRBV7-3 and TRBJ2-2; the match to TRBD2 covers 8 bases. The CDR3 spans 17 residues. Germline V gene data show CDR1 as SGHTA and CDR2 as FQGTGA. V shed 5 bases, J shed 7 bases, and the junction held 15 bases outside the gene matches. The CDR3 DNA reads as TGTGCCAGCAGCAAAGGGGACCGGCGGGAGGATGGCGGGGAGCTGTTTTTT. Translating it yields CASSKGDRREDGGELFF.

This clonotype was seen many times. The V call is TRBV30, the J call TRBJ2-4, with D possibly being TRBD1 (6 bases). Looked up from germline, CDR1 is GTSNPN and CDR2 is SVGIG (reference sequence). V was shortened by 4 bases and J by 0 bases, with 10 bases between the two germline ends. This CDR3 spans 14 amino acids. DNA for the CDR3: TGTGCCTGGACTTTACAGGGAGCCAAAAACATTCAGTACTTC. This sequence encodes CAWTLQGAKNIQYF.

Ten or more counts support this clonotype. For the CDR3, the DNA is TGCAGTGCTAGAGACCCGGGACAGCATAACTATGGCTACACCTTC. Its protein product is CSARDPGQHNYGYTF. This chain uses TRBV20-1 with TRBJ1-2; TRBD1 aligns across 7 bases. CDR1 is DFQATT, CDR2 SNEGSKA, per germline (reference sequence). J was trimmed by 1 base and V by 0 bases; bases with no gene match: 5. There are 15 residues in the CDR3.

This clonotype was counted only a few times. The chain links TRBV29-1 to TRBJ2-5; no clear D gene. V lost 6 bases and J 0 bases, leaving 5 bases between the germline ends. CDR3 length: 11 amino acids. Germline V CDR1 and CDR2: SQVTM, ANQGSEA. In DNA, the CDR3 is TGCAGCGTACAGTACCAAGAGACCCAGTACTTC. Protein product: CSVQYQETQYF. Using reference TRBV29-1 and TRBJ2-5 for the parts outside the CDR3, the full variable domain is SAVISQKPSRDICQRGTSLTIQCQVDSQVTMMFWYRQQPGQSLTLIATANQGSEATYESGFVIDKFPISRPNLTFSTLTVSNMSPEDSSIYLCSVQYQETQYFGPGTRLLVL.

This clonotype has a count of ten or more. CDR3 in amino acids: CASSLAGQGGEAFF. CDR3 bases: TGTGCCAGCAGCTTAGCCGGACAGGGTGGTGAAGCTTTCTTT. The chain employs TRBV11-1 and TRBJ1-1, with TRBD1 matching 8 bases. The trim removed 0 bases at V and 7 bases at J, leaving 4 bases unmatched. The CDR3 loop spans 14 amino acids. Germline loops: CDR1 SGHAT, CDR2 FQDESV (reference sequence). The full variable domain, with the rest looked up from reference TRBV11-1 and TRBJ1-1, is EAEVAQSPRYKITEKSQAVAFWCDPISGHATLYWYRQILGQGPELLVQFQDESVVDDSQLPKDRFSAERLKGVDSTLKIQPAELGDSAMYLCASSLAGQGGEAFFGQGTRLTVV.

This clonotype was detected many times. The chain uses TRBV13 and TRBJ1-5; D remains unclear. The germline gives CDR1 PRHDT, CDR2 FYEKMQ (reference sequence). The V gene lost 2 bases and the J gene lost 7 bases, with 9 bases spanning the gap. The CDR3 sequence is 13 residues long. For the CDR3, the DNA is TGTGCCAGCAGCTTACGGGGAGTCCAGCCCCAGCATTTT. This gives the protein CASSLRGVQPQHF.

The chain recombines TRBV6-2 or TRBV6-3 with TRBJ2-1; a weak D match, TRBD2 (6 bases). This CDR3 region has 16 residues. The ends were cut back, 6 bases at V and 2 bases at J, with 17 bases in the middle. The germline gives CDR1 MNHEY, CDR2 SVGEGT. This CDR3 reads CASRGDLISPYNEQFF. In DNA form, the CDR3 reads TGTGCCAGCAGGGGGGACTTAATATCCCCCTACAATGAGCAGTTCTTC.

This clonotype was picked up many times. The CDR3 DNA reads as TGCAGTGCTAGAGAGTTGGCAGCGGGGAAAGGCGAGCAGTACTTC. This codes for CSARELAAGKGEQYF. This chain uses TRBV20-1 with TRBJ2-7; 7 bases match TRBD2. Germline trimming cut 0 bases from V and 6 bases from J; bases unmatched to any gene: 11. The CDR3 totals 15 residues. CDR1 is DFQATT and CDR2 is SNEGSKA in the germline V gene (reference sequence).

Points on this clonotype: A clone one base away is much larger, so this may be a read error. The V call is TRBV4-1, the J call TRBJ2-7; 7 bases map to TRBD1. The V and J ends lost 3 bases and 4 bases, in that order; junction bases with no gene match: 6. Germline V gene data show CDR1 as MGHRA and CDR2 as YSYEKL. The CDR3 spans 14 residues. As DNA, the CDR3 is TGCGCCAGCAGCCACCCGGGACAGAAATACGAGCAGTACTTC. Translated: CASSHPGQKYEQYF.

The chain recombines TRBV7-9 with TRBJ2-1; 7 nucleotides line up with TRBD1. The CDR3 loop spans 15 amino acids. CDR1 SEHNR and CDR2 FQNEAQ come from the germline V gene (reference sequence). V trimming: 5 bases; J trimming: 5 bases; junction bases outside the gene matches: 9. DNA for the CDR3: TGTGCCAGCAGCCAACCGGGACAGCGGAACAATGAGCAGTTCTTC. It encodes CASSQPGQRNNEQFF.

This clonotype was detected a few times. The chain combines TRBV6-1 with TRBJ1-1, with TRBD1 as a possible D gene (5 bases). V was clipped by 6 bases and J by 1 base, with 12 bases between them. The germline CDR1 and CDR2 sequences are MNHNS and SASEGT. The CDR3 length is 14 residues. The CDR3 protein is CASSDSFWNTEAFF. Here the CDR3 DNA reads TGTGCCAGCAGCGACAGCTTCTGGAACACTGAAGCTTTCTTT.

In this sample, this clonotype turned up many times. This chain uses TRBV2 with TRBJ1-1, with D unresolved. CDR3 length: 13 amino acids. The germline CDR1 and CDR2 sequences are SNHLY and FYNNEI. The ends were cut back, 2 bases at V and 8 bases at J, with 12 bases in the middle. CDR3: CASSELWAAEAFF. CDR3 sequence (DNA): TGTGCCAGCAGTGAACTGTGGGCAGCCGAAGCTTTCTTT.

This chain connects TRBV20-1 to TRBJ1-1, with TRBD1 matching over 8 bases. Per germline, CDR1 DFQATT and CDR2 SNEGSKA (reference sequence). The V segment lost 0 bases and the J segment 4 bases; nucleotides outside the gene matches: 7. The CDR3 runs 15 residues. The CDR3 sequence is CSARDTGGLITEAFF. DNA for the CDR3: TGCAGTGCTAGAGATACAGGGGGTCTAATCACTGAAGCTTTCTTT.

The rearrangement links TRBV7-9 to TRBJ2-7; the D gene is possibly TRBD1 (5 bases). Between the trimmed V and J ends, which lost 2 bases and 6 bases, there was a span of 17 bases. The CDR3 is 15 residues long. Germline V gene sequence: CDR1 SEHNR, CDR2 FQNEAQ (reference sequence). The CDR3 spells CASSLHPTRVGEQYF. The CDR3 nucleotides are TGTGCCAGCAGCTTACACCCCACCAGGGTGGGCGAGCAGTACTTC.

This clonotype was recorded at least ten times. The chain employs TRBV2 and TRBJ1-4; possible D gene TRBD1, 5 bases. The CDR3 is 14 residues long. V gave up 6 bases and J gave up 5 bases, with 13 bases separating them. CDR1 and CDR2 from the germline V gene are SNHLY and FYNNEI. CDR3 nucleotides: TGTGCCAGCAGCAGACAGCTTTACAATGAAAAACTGTTTTTT. Encoded protein: CASSRQLYNEKLFF. The full variable domain, in which reference TRBV2 and TRBJ1-4 provide the parts outside the CDR3, is EPEVTQTPSHQVTQMGQEVILRCVPISNHLYFYWYRQILGQKVEFLVSFYNNEISEKSEIFDDQFSVERPDGSNFTLKIRSTKLEDSAMYFCASSRQLYNEKLFFGSGTQLSVL.

This clonotype has a count of ten or more. The chain links TRBV18 to TRBJ1-1; D not resolved. Trimming took 5 bases from V and 0 from J, leaving 7 bases between them. Germline-derived CDR1 and CDR2 are KGHSH and LQKENI. The CDR3 runs to 13 residues. In nucleotides, the CDR3 is TGTGCCAGCTCATCGACGATGAACACTGAAGCTTTCTTT. It translates to CASSSTMNTEAFF.

The gene calls are TRBV4-1 and TRBJ2-7; 7 positions agree with TRBD1. CDR3 length: 16 amino acids. Germline CDR1 is MGHRA and CDR2 is YSYEKL. After removal of 5 bases from V and 0 bases from J, the junction contained 10 bases not matched to a gene. For the CDR3, the DNA is TGCGCCAGCAGCAAGCCGGGACAGCGGAACTCCTACGAGCAGTACTTC. This sequence encodes CASSKPGQRNSYEQYF.

This chain links TRBV6-1 with TRBJ1-5, with TRBD1 matching 8 bases. This CDR3 comprises 15 residues. Trimming at V came to 5 bases and at J to 2 bases, leaving 5 bases not matched to a gene. The germline CDR1 and CDR2 sequences are MNHNS and SASEGT. The CDR3 loop is CASSSDRAGNQPQHF. The CDR3 DNA reads as TGTGCCAGCAGTTCGGACAGGGCGGGCAATCAGCCCCAGCATTTT.

The rearrangement uses TRBV6-2 or TRBV6-3 and TRBJ1-1; D is uncertain. Germline values: CDR1 MNHEY, CDR2 SVGEGT. V dropped 6 bases and J dropped 3 bases, with 11 bases sitting between them. The CDR3 extends over 13 amino acids. DNA for the CDR3: TGTGCCAGCAGGGAGCAGAGTCACACTGAAGCTTTCTTT. This sequence encodes CASREQSHTEAFF.